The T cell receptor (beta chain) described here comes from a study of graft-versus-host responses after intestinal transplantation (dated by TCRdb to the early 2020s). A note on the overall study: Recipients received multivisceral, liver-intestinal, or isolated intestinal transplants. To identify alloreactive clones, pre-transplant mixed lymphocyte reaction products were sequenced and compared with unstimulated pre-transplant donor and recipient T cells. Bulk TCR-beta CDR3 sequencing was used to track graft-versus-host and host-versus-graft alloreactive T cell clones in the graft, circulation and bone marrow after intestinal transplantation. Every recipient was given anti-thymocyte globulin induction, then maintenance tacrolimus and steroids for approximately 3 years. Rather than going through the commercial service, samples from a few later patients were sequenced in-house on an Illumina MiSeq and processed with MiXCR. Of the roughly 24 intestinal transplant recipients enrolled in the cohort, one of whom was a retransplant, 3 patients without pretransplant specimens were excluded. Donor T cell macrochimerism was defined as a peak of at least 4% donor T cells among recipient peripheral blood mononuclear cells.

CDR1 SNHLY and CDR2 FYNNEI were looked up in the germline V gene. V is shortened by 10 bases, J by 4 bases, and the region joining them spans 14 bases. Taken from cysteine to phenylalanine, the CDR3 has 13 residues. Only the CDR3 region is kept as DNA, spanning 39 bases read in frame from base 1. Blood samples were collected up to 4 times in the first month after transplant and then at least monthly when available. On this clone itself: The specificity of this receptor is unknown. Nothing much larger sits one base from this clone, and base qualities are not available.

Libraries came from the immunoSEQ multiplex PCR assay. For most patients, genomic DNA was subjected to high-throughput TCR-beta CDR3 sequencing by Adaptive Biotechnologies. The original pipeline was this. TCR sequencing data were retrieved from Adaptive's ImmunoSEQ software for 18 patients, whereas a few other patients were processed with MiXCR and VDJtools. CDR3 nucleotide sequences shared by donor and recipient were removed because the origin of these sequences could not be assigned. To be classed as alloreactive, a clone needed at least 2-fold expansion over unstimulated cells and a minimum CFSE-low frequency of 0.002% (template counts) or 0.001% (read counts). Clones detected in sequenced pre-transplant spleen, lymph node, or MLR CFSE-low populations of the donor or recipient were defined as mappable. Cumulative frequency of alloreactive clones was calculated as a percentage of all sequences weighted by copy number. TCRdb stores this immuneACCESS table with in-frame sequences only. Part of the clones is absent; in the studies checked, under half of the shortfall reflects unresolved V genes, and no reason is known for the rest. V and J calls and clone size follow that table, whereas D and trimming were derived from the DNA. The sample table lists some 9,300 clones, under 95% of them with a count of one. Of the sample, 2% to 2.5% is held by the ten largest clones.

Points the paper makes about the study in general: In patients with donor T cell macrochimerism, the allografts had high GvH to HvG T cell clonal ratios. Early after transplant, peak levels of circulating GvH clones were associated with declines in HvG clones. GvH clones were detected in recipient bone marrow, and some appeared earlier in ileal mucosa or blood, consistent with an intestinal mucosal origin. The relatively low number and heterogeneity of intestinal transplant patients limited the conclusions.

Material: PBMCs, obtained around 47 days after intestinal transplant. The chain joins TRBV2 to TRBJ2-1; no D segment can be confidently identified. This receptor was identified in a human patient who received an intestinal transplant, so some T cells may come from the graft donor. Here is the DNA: TGTGCCAAGTTCGGAGAGAATTACAATGAGCAGTTCTTC. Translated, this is CAKFGENYNEQFF.